This T cell receptor (beta chain) stems from a study of T cells after yellow fever vaccination. TCRdb called the 5' RACE reads again in MiXCR, with one record for every CDR3 protein. The sample holds 500,000 to 550,000 distinct CDR3 sequences, 21% seen once. There are a few counts of this clonotype. Its antigen is undetermined. Study-level points and caveats: High-abundance clonotypes from the bulk population could contaminate FACS-sorted repertoires.

The TCR comes from a man between 18 and 35 years old who received the YFV17D yellow fever vaccine. Sequences were derived from PBMCs, sampled less than 25 days after the first yellow fever vaccination.

CDR3 nucleotide sequence: TGTGCCGGCGGGGGGTTATCAGATACGCAGTATTTT. It encodes CAGGGLSDTQYF. This chain connects TRBV7-9 to TRBJ2-3; 8 nucleotides match TRBD2. The V segment lost 11 bases and the J segment 4 bases; nucleotides outside the gene matches: 5. CDR3 size: 12 residues. Germline assignment: CDR1 SEHNR and CDR2 FQNEAQ (reference sequence). The full variable domain, in which reference TRBV7-9 and TRBJ2-3 provide the parts outside the CDR3, is DTGVSQNPRHKITKRGQNVTFRCDPISEHNRLYWYRQTLGQGPEFLTYFQNEAQLEKSRLLSDRFSAERPKGSFSTLEIQRTEQGDSAMYLCAGGGLSDTQYFGPGTRLTVL.